The next 29 T cell receptor beta chains were all read from a single sample in a study of T cell repertoires in cytomegalovirus infection. Each CDR3 protein is one row after TCRdb ran MiXCR on the reads. The sample carries 110,000 or so distinct CDR3 sequences, over 25% recorded once. No antigen is known for these receptors. Material: CD8+ T cells from cultured PBMCs, obtained from culture after CMV antigen stimulation. Receptors originate from a human donor in good health (CMV status not recorded). Some clones in this sample may be carry-over from other donors' samples.

V is TRBV4-1 and J is TRBJ2-1; weak D call: TRBD2 (6 bases). Germline V CDR1 and CDR2: MGHRA, YSYEKL. The CDR3 contains 16 residues. Trimming took 3 bases from V and 9 from J, leaving 21 bases between them. The CDR3 loop is CASSHHMGTPIGEQFF. CDR3 bases: TGCGCCAGCAGCCATCACATGGGGACTCCAATTGGTGAGCAGTTCTTC.

A few counts support this clonotype. The chain uses TRBV6-1 and TRBJ2-7, with D perhaps TRBD1 (6 bases). Trimming pared 1 base from V and 3 bases from J, leaving 13 bases between. Germline V gene data show CDR1 as MNHNS and CDR2 as SASEGT. The CDR3 is 15 residues long. DNA for the CDR3: TGTGCCAGCAGTGAAGGCGAGACAGGACTCTACGAGCAGTACTTC. Translating gives CASSEGETGLYEQYF.

This clonotype was picked up a small number of times. This chain joins TRBV19 and TRBJ1-1, with 8 nucleotides matching TRBD1. The CDR3 is made up of 15 amino acids. CDR1 and CDR2 from the germline V gene are LNHDA and SQIVND (reference sequence). V lost 7 bases to trimming and J lost 0 bases; unmatched junction nucleotides: 7. Here the CDR3 DNA reads TGTGCCAGTACACAGGGGGGTCTCATGAACACTGAAGCTTTCTTT. Amino acids: CASTQGGLMNTEAFF.

This clonotype was observed a few times. V usage is TRBV6-6 and J usage is TRBJ2-7; 9 bases map to TRBD1. This CDR3 is built from 17 residues. Looked up from germline, CDR1 is MNHNY and CDR2 is SVGAGI (reference sequence). Trimming at V came to 0 bases and at J to 3 bases, leaving 9 bases not matched to a gene. This CDR3 reads CASSYSRQGQGSYEQYF. Written as DNA, the CDR3 is TGTGCCAGCAGTTACTCGAGGCAGGGACAGGGAAGCTACGAGCAGTACTTC.

V is TRBV7-2 and J is TRBJ2-3, with 14 bases aligning to TRBD2. The CDR3 has 19 amino acids. Trimming took 1 base from V and 0 from J; bases not matched to a gene: 6. Germline V gene data show CDR1 as SGHTA and CDR2 as FQGNSA. This CDR3 is CASSLERLAGGRSTDTQYF. The CDR3 coding sequence is TGTGCCAGCAGCTTAGAAAGACTAGCGGGAGGGCGGAGCACAGATACGCAGTATTTT.

The rearrangement links TRBV24-1 to TRBJ2-3; perhaps TRBD1 as D (6 bases). Per germline, CDR1 KGHDR and CDR2 SFDVKD. V dropped 5 bases and J dropped 2 bases, with 10 bases sitting between them. The CDR3 extends over 14 amino acids. CDR3 DNA sequence: TGTGCCACCAGTGCTGGGACATCCACAGATACGCAGTATTTT. Amino acid sequence: CATSAGTSTDTQYF.

The chain links TRBV6-5 to TRBJ1-4, with unresolved D. V gave up 0 bases and J gave up 0 bases, with 8 bases separating them. The CDR3 has 16 amino acids. CDR1 is MNHEY, CDR2 SVGAGI, per germline. The CDR3 DNA sequence: TGTGCCAGCAGTTACTCGATGGCCTCAACTAATGAAAAACTGTTTTTT. The encoded protein is CASSYSMASTNEKLFF.

The rearrangement links TRBV7-6 to TRBJ2-1; tentative D call: TRBD2 (6 bases). Germline V gene data show CDR1 as SGHVS and CDR2 as FNYEAQ. Trimming removed 5 bases from V and 0 bases from J, with 14 bases in between. This CDR3 has 16 amino acids. The CDR3 spells CASSGQAGSSYNEQFF. The CDR3 bases are TGTGCCAGCAGCGGGCAGGCGGGAAGCTCCTACAATGAGCAGTTCTTC.

The rearrangement joins TRBV12-3 or TRBV12-4 to TRBJ1-2; the D is unclear. The CDR3 is 14 amino acids. Deletions cut 6 bases from V and 7 bases from J, with 18 bases between. CDR3 nucleotide sequence: TGTGCCAGCAGCCCCACCGACCGTCTTGGTGGCTACACCTTC. Its translation: CASSPTDRLGGYTF.

The V gene is TRBV7-2, the J gene TRBJ1-2, with D unclear. CDR1 and CDR2 (germline): SGHTA, FQGNSA. The CDR3 is 15 residues long. Trimming cost V 3 bases and J 4 bases, with 15 bases left between them. CDR3 sequence reads: CASSLGRRSSYGYTF. CDR3 nucleotides: TGTGCCAGCAGCTTGGGGAGGCGTTCTAGCTATGGCTACACCTTC. The entire variable domain, with the rest obtained from reference TRBV7-2 and TRBJ1-2, is as follows: GAGVSQSPSNKVTEKGKDVELRCDPISGHTALYWYRQSLGQGLEFLIYFQGNSAPDKSGLPSDRFSAERTGGSVSTLTIQRTQQEDSAVYLCASSLGRRSSYGYTFGSGTRLTVV.

V gene TRBV7-3 combines with J gene TRBJ2-7; TRBD1 might be the D (5 bases). The V gene lost 5 bases and the J gene lost 0 bases, with 8 bases spanning the gap. Germline values: CDR1 SGHTA, CDR2 FQGTGA. CDR3 length: 13 amino acids. This CDR3 is CASSAGNSYEQYF. In DNA, the CDR3 is TGTGCCAGCAGCGCAGGGAACTCCTACGAGCAGTACTTC.

This chain uses TRBV10-3 with TRBJ2-7; weak D call: TRBD1 (5 bases). This CDR3 is 15 amino acids long. The germline gives CDR1 ENHRY, CDR2 SYGVKD. V lost 4 bases, J lost 2 bases, and 15 bases lay in between. CDR3 region: CAISGSSGPPYEQYF. CDR3 DNA sequence: TGTGCCATCAGTGGCTCCTCAGGGCCCCCCTACGAGCAGTACTTC.

The rearrangement joins TRBV10-3 to TRBJ2-3; tentative D call: TRBD2 (5 bases). The V gene lost 2 bases and the J gene lost 3 bases, with 6 bases spanning the gap. Germline-derived CDR1 and CDR2 are ENHRY and SYGVKD. The length of the CDR3 is 13 residues. This CDR3 reads CAISEVATDTQYF. The CDR3 DNA follows: TGTGCCATCAGTGAGGTAGCGACAGATACGCAGTATTTT.

This sequence joins TRBV2 and TRBJ1-2, with TRBD1 identical over 10 bases. Germline V CDR1 and CDR2: SNHLY, FYNNEI. The CDR3 runs to 13 residues. The junction had 2 bases not matched to a gene; V was cut back by 6 bases and J by 4 bases. CDR3 sequence (DNA): TGTGCCAGCAGATGGACAGGGGGCTATGGCTACACCTTC. Protein: CASRWTGGYGYTF.

This clonotype turned up a few times. This chain's CDR3 is CASSKSDGRRTGELFF. For the CDR3, the DNA is TGTGCCAGCAGCAAATCGGACGGAAGACGGACCGGGGAGCTGTTTTTT. J is TRBJ2-2 and V is TRBV7-2; D gene ambiguous. V was clipped by 5 bases and J by 5 bases, with 18 bases between them. Looked up from germline, CDR1 is SGHTA and CDR2 is FQGNSA. This CDR3 has 16 amino acids.

This chain connects TRBV20-1 to TRBJ2-3; D unresolved. V was shortened by 0 bases and J by 1 base, with 8 bases between the two germline ends. Germline V gene lookup returns CDR1 DFQATT and CDR2 SNEGSKA (reference sequence). This CDR3 is 14 amino acids long. CDR3: CSARDGLGTDTQYF. As DNA, the CDR3 is TGCAGTGCTAGAGATGGTCTCGGCACAGATACGCAGTATTTT.

Points on this clonotype: The junction departs from the called germline gene at one end, perhaps through a read error. V usage is TRBV7-2 and J usage is TRBJ2-7; 9 bases map to TRBD2. The germline gives CDR1 SGHTA, CDR2 FQGNSA. The CDR3 is 15 residues long. CDR3 region: CASSLRAGGQFEEYF. CDR3 nucleotide sequence: TGTGCCAGCAGCTTACGGGCGGGGGGGCAGTTCGAGGAGTACTTC.

This clonotype was detected many times. This sequence joins TRBV7-8 and TRBJ2-1, with TRBD2 as a possible D gene (5 bases). The length of the CDR3 is 18 residues. Germline CDR1 reads SGHVS; CDR2 reads FQNEAQ. The ends were cut back, 0 bases at V and 12 bases at J, with 27 bases in the middle. The CDR3 here is CASSLAQVTPSSRAWQFF. In nucleotides, the CDR3 is TGTGCCAGCAGCTTAGCCCAAGTTACTCCTAGCTCCCGCGCGTGGCAGTTCTTC.

CDR3 nucleotides: TGCGCCAGCAGCCAAGGTGCGTTTGGTACTGAAGCTTTCTTT. Its protein is CASSQGAFGTEAFF. The genes are TRBV4-3 and TRBJ1-1; D not certain. Germline assignment: CDR1 LGHNA and CDR2 YSLEER. V was trimmed by 1 base and J by 5 bases, leaving 11 bases between them. The CDR3 runs 14 residues.

The chain recombines TRBV4-1 with TRBJ2-1, with D perhaps TRBD1 (5 bases). Per germline, CDR1 MGHRA and CDR2 YSYEKL. The V and J ends lost 1 base and 9 bases respectively, with 13 bases between them. The CDR3 contains 14 residues. The CDR3 DNA reads as TGCGCCAGCAGCCAAGGGGCAGGGCCTATTGAGCAGTTCTTC. Protein sequence: CASSQGAGPIEQFF.

This clonotype was recorded a few times. The chain couples TRBV7-4 to TRBJ2-1; 10 positions agree with TRBD1. CDR1 and CDR2 (germline): SGHVT, SQSDAQ. The CDR3 runs 15 residues. Losses at the gene ends were 6 bases for V and 2 bases for J; bases not matched to a gene: 4. CDR3 coding DNA: TGTGCCAGCAGGGGACAGGGGATCGCCTACAATGAGCAGTTCTTC. Translation gives CASRGQGIAYNEQFF.

The table lists this clonotype with a few counts. The chain is built from TRBV27 and TRBJ2-1, with D unclear. Trimming took off 1 base at V and 5 bases at J, with 15 bases between the two ends. CDR3 length: 16 residues. CDR1 and CDR2 from the germline V gene are MNHEY and SMNVEV (reference sequence). CDR3 bases: TGTGCCAGCAGTTTATTGGGTCCGGGTGGGGACAATGAGCAGTTCTTC. This sequence encodes CASSLLGPGGDNEQFF.

The gene calls are TRBV5-6 and TRBJ1-4; perhaps TRBD1 as D (5 bases). The germline CDR1 and CDR2 sequences are SGHDT and YYEEEE. V was shortened by 4 bases and J by 7 bases, with 26 bases between the two germline ends. The CDR3 is made up of 18 amino acids. This chain's CDR3 is CASSTQEHYGGGGEKLFF. The CDR3 bases are TGTGCCAGCAGCACACAGGAGCACTACGGCGGAGGAGGTGAAAAACTGTTTTTT.

CDR3 amino acids: CASSSDPYRDDDGYTF. CDR3 DNA: TGTGCCAGCAGCTCGGACCCCTACAGGGACGACGATGGCTACACCTTC. The gene calls are TRBV7-9 and TRBJ1-2, with D maybe TRBD1 (6 bases). The CDR3 runs to 16 residues. Between the trimmed V and J ends, which lost 4 bases and 6 bases, there was a span of 21 bases. The germline V gene has CDR1 SEHNR and CDR2 FQNEAQ (reference sequence).

This clonotype was counted many times. V is TRBV7-2 and J is TRBJ2-7; tentative D call: TRBD1 (6 bases). Germline values: CDR1 SGHTA, CDR2 FQGNSA. The V gene lost 5 bases and the J gene lost 9 bases, with 17 bases spanning the gap. CDR3 length: 13 residues. Here the CDR3 DNA reads TGTGCCAGCAGCGCCCGCCTACAGGGCGGGCAGTACTTC. Residues: CASSARLQGGQYF.

This clonotype was detected ten times or more. V gene TRBV7-9 combines with J gene TRBJ2-1, with TRBD1 matching over 8 bases. The length of the CDR3 is 17 residues. Germline loops: CDR1 SEHNR, CDR2 FQNEAQ (reference sequence). Germline trimming cut 4 bases from V and 6 bases from J; bases unmatched to any gene: 14. The CDR3 loop is CASSSPSQGALVNEQFF. CDR3 nucleotides: TGTGCCAGCAGCTCCCCGTCTCAGGGGGCGCTCGTCAATGAGCAGTTCTTC.

The chain uses TRBV12-5 and TRBJ1-1; TRBD1 agrees at 8 bases. The CDR3 runs 12 residues. CDR1 and CDR2 from the germline V gene are LGHNT and FRNRAP. Trimming took 5 bases from V and 8 from J; bases not matched to a gene: 4. This CDR3 is CASGLGQGEAFF. The CDR3 nucleotides are TGTGCTAGTGGTCTTGGACAGGGAGAAGCTTTCTTT.

This clonotype has more than one count but fewer than ten. The chain uses TRBV4-1 and TRBJ1-3; D gene ambiguous. This CDR3 contains 15 residues. Looked up from germline, CDR1 is MGHRA and CDR2 is YSYEKL. V lost 1 base, J lost 0 bases, and 7 bases lay in between. CDR3 sequence (DNA): TGCGCCAGCAGCCAAGGAACGAGCTCTGGAAACACCATATATTTT. This encodes CASSQGTSSGNTIYF.

This chain connects TRBV24-1 to TRBJ2-3, with D unclear. Trimming removed 0 bases at V and 4 bases at J, with 1 base between. The CDR3 length is 12 residues. Germline V gene sequence: CDR1 KGHDR, CDR2 SFDVKD. The CDR3 loop is CATSDLADTQYF. The CDR3 region has the DNA TGTGCCACCAGTGATTTGGCAGATACGCAGTATTTT.